This T cell receptor (beta chain) was observed in a study of immune evolution from preneoplasia to lung adenocarcinoma. Germline CDR1 reads SGHNT; CDR2 reads YENEEA. The CDR3 spans 14 residues. J gave up 12 bases and V 1 base, and 6 bases lay outside the gene matches. About this clone itself: The antigen is undetermined.

Here immunoSEQ multiplex PCR was the method, and the copy in TCRdb shows in-frame clones only, minus some. The repertoire includes roughly 11,000 clones, about four fifths of them detected once, and 1.5% to 2% sits in the top ten. Study-wide points: Normal lung had highest clonality; later lesions appeared denser, more diverse. KRAS-mutant nodules had the highest T cell clonality.

The receptor was isolated from a person between 65 and 79 years old with lung adenocarcinoma. Sequencing input: FFPE minimally invasive lung adenocarcinoma tissue. The chain uses TRBV11-3 and TRBJ2-1; 10 bases agree with TRBD1. In nucleotides, the CDR3 is TGTGCCAGCAGCTTAGGGGGACAGGGGCAGGGGCAGTTCTTC. This sequence encodes CASSLGGQGQGQFF.